This is a list of T cell receptor beta chains from one sample in a study of blood T cell repertoires in COVID-19. The data were produced by immunoSEQ multiplex PCR, yet TCRdb's version contains in-frame clones alone and is incomplete. The profile shows about 78,000 clones, 84% of them singletons. Material for sequencing was peripheral blood. Receptor source: a man aged 50 to 59 with acute or convalescent COVID-19. Both conserved end residues are part of each CDR3. The D gene is left open where the match is weak.

V: TRBV5-8; D: .; J: TRBJ1-3; CDR3: CASSFTGSGNTIYF
V: TRBV5-1; D: TRBD1; J: TRBJ1-2; CDR3: CASSPEGALYGYTF
V: TRBV6-5; D: TRBD2; J: TRBJ2-2; CDR3: CASSNLAGAGELFF
V: TRBV10-2; D: TRBD2; J: TRBJ2-7; CDR3: CASSAQPGLAGGYEQYF
V: TRBV7-2; D: .; J: TRBJ2-2; CDR3: CASSLKGSSGGELFF
V: TRBV19; D: TRBD1; J: TRBJ2-7; CDR3: CASSPGTGETYEQYF
V: TRBV10-1; D: TRBD1; J: TRBJ2-3; CDR3: CASSETGVLNTQYF
V: TRBV18; D: TRBD1; J: TRBJ1-1; CDR3: CASSPPKSGTGGRLTEAFF
V: TRBV7-2; D: .; J: TRBJ2-5; CDR3: CASSFPFLAKDEETQYF
V: TRBV6-1; D: .; J: TRBJ2-1; CDR3: CASSDLLAPAEQFF
V: TRBV12-2; D: .; J: TRBJ2-4; CDR3: CASRERGAKNIQYF
V: TRBV7-9; D: .; J: TRBJ2-3; CDR3: CASTVQGFQLTSTDTQYF
V: TRBV19; D: .; J: TRBJ2-7; CDR3: CASKASGASYEQYF
V: TRBV15; D: .; J: TRBJ1-1; CDR3: CATSRGTSTYMNTEAFF
V: TRBV7-8; D: .; J: TRBJ1-1; CDR3: CASSPRATREAFF
V: TRBV3-1/TRBV3-2; D: .; J: TRBJ2-5; CDR3: CASSQGVTRQETQYF
V: TRBV7-2; D: .; J: TRBJ1-5; CDR3: CASSYRGNQPQHF
V: TRBV19; D: .; J: TRBJ1-4; CDR3: CASRPTGDNEKLFF
V: TRBV28; D: .; J: TRBJ1-2; CDR3: CASSLPRRDWGYTF
V: TRBV5-4; D: .; J: TRBJ1-6; CDR3: CASSPGGRVGSPLHF
V: TRBV2; D: TRBD1; J: TRBJ1-3; CDR3: CASSSRGRRGNTIYF
V: TRBV7-3; D: .; J: TRBJ1-1; CDR3: CASSPHGNTEAFF
V: TRBV7-8; D: .; J: TRBJ2-7; CDR3: CASSRGGTLSYEQYF
V: TRBV10-3; D: TRBD1; J: TRBJ1-2; CDR3: CAISETGGNYGYTF
V: TRBV11-2; D: .; J: TRBJ2-1; CDR3: CASSEPGSGLDGEQFF
V: TRBV29-1; D: .; J: TRBJ1-1; CDR3: CSVESGNTEAFF
V: TRBV29-1; D: .; J: TRBJ1-2; CDR3: CSVAIPGIGNYGYTF
V: TRBV30; D: .; J: TRBJ2-7; CDR3: CAWSVHRGSPYEQYF
V: TRBV20-1; D: .; J: TRBJ1-4; CDR3: CSASNRTVQEKLFF
V: TRBV7-9; D: .; J: TRBJ2-7; CDR3: CASSFGTSSYEQYF
V: TRBV11-2; D: TRBD1; J: TRBJ1-1; CDR3: CASSLRGGASMNTEAFF
V: TRBV9; D: .; J: TRBJ1-3; CDR3: CASSNRDYLSGNTIYF
V: TRBV28; D: .; J: TRBJ2-1; CDR3: CASRYRAGLYNEQFF
V: TRBV12-3/TRBV12-4; D: .; J: TRBJ1-1; CDR3: CASSLDWETEAFF
V: TRBV18; D: TRBD1; J: TRBJ2-7; CDR3: CASSVVPGTDSYEQYF
V: TRBV6-2/TRBV6-3; D: .; J: TRBJ1-5; CDR3: CASSSHYRDNQPQHF
V: TRBV5-8; D: .; J: TRBJ1-5; CDR3: CASSLGQSRQPQHF
V: TRBV5-1; D: .; J: TRBJ2-2; CDR3: CASRKGTLYTGELFF
V: TRBV3-1/TRBV3-2; D: .; J: TRBJ1-2; CDR3: CASSQGLDSTF
V: TRBV29-1; D: .; J: TRBJ2-2; CDR3: CSVVMGHQNTGELFF
V: TRBV2; D: .; J: TRBJ2-1; CDR3: CASRGLRQFF
V: TRBV28; D: .; J: TRBJ1-4; CDR3: CASSLPGLNEKLFF
V: TRBV30; D: TRBD1; J: TRBJ2-7; CDR3: CAWSVGQGVYEQYF
V: TRBV28; D: .; J: TRBJ2-7; CDR3: CASSPSLGQNYEQYF